The 25 T cell receptor beta chains below come from one sample, sequenced in a study of regulatory dendritic cells for organ transplantation. Sorted subsets were CFSE-labeled and cultured roughly 5 days with allogeneic dendritic cells. Their antigens remain unidentified. The method was immunoSEQ multiplex PCR; TCRdb's version includes in-frame clones alone and lacks a portion of them. Of 12,000 or so clones listed, 74% are singletons. Sample: naive CD4+ T cells from blood cultured with regulatory dendritic cells. Subset given: CD45RA+ naive T cells. The receptors were sampled from a human donor in good health.

The chain recombines TRBV7-9 with TRBJ1-1, with D possibly being TRBD1 (6 bases). Germline V gives CDR1 SEHNR, CDR2 FQNEAQ (reference sequence). V gave up 5 bases and J gave up 4 bases, with 14 bases separating them. The CDR3 is made up of 14 amino acids. CDR3 DNA sequence: TGTGCCAGCAGCCTAACAGGGTGGGGCACTGAAGCTTTCTTT. Its protein product is CASSLTGWGTEAFF.

This sequence joins TRBV4-2 and TRBJ1-1; 10 bases fit TRBD1. Germline trimming cut 3 bases from V and 1 base from J; bases unmatched to any gene: 11. The CDR3 has 18 amino acids. Germline assignment: CDR1 LGHNA and CDR2 YNFKEQ. This CDR3 reads CASSQAYGTGDANTEAFF. The CDR3 DNA reads TGTGCCAGCAGCCAGGCTTACGGGACAGGGGACGCGAACACTGAAGCTTTCTTT.

The V call is TRBV27, the J call TRBJ2-1; 9 bases are shared with TRBD2. The CDR3 has 14 residues. Germline CDR1 is MNHEY and CDR2 is SMNVEV (reference sequence). The J segment lost 3 bases and the V segment lost 8 bases, leaving 5 bases of the junction unmatched. The CDR3 here is CASGRTSDYNEQFF. The CDR3 DNA sequence: TGTGCCAGCGGGAGGACTAGCGACTACAATGAGCAGTTCTTC.

This clone was detected only a few times. The chain joins TRBV11-2 to TRBJ1-5; 7 positions agree with TRBD1. This CDR3 is 15 amino acids long. V lost 5 bases to trimming and J lost 0 bases; unmatched junction nucleotides: 4. Germline V gene lookup returns CDR1 SGHAT and CDR2 FQNNGV. CDR3 residues: CASSPGQTSNQPQHF. CDR3 in DNA: TGTGCCAGCAGCCCGGGACAGACTAGCAATCAGCCCCAGCATTTT.

This clone came up once. The chain couples TRBV19 to TRBJ1-5; TRBD1 might be the D (6 bases). Germline assignment: CDR1 LNHDA and CDR2 SQIVND (reference sequence). Trimming took 3 bases from V and 0 from J, leaving 18 bases between them. The CDR3 covers 18 residues. CDR3 DNA sequence: TGTGCCAGTAGTATGAAACAGGGATTTACAAATAGCAATCAGCCCCAGCATTTT. This gives the protein CASSMKQGFTNSNQPQHF.

The chain is built from TRBV7-2 and TRBJ1-1, with 7 bases identical to TRBD1. Germline V gene sequence: CDR1 SGHTA, CDR2 FQGNSA. The CDR3 covers 14 residues. Trimming at V came to 3 bases and at J to 5 bases, leaving 6 bases not matched to a gene. Here the CDR3 reads CASSFQGGRTEAFF. As DNA, the CDR3 is TGTGCCAGCAGCTTTCAGGGGGGAAGAACTGAAGCTTTCTTT.

The CDR3 sequence is CASGRGYNEQFF. The CDR3, as DNA: TGTGCTAGTGGCCGGGGTTACAATGAGCAGTTCTTC. The chain carries TRBV12-5 and TRBJ2-1, with D possibly being TRBD2 (5 bases). Trimming stripped 6 bases from V and 4 bases from J, with 7 bases between. Germline CDR1 and CDR2: LGHNT and FRNRAP. The CDR3 sequence is 12 residues long.

This clone was detected only a few times. The genes are TRBV9 and TRBJ2-2; no clear D gene. The V end lost 3 bases, the J end lost 6 bases, and 9 bases lay between the germline ends. Per germline, CDR1 SGDLS and CDR2 YYNGEE. CDR3 length equals 13 residues. This CDR3 reads CASSAILAGELFF. CDR3 coding DNA: TGTGCCAGCAGCGCTATTCTAGCCGGGGAGCTGTTTTTT. Complete variable domain (other parts from reference TRBV9 and TRBJ2-2): DSGVTQTPKHLITATGQRVTLRCSPRSGDLSVYWYQQSLDQGLQFLIQYYNGEERAKGNILERFSAQQFPDLHSELNLSSLELGDSALYFCASSAILAGELFFGEGSRLTVL.

The V and J genes are TRBV6-5 and TRBJ2-1; 9 bases match TRBD1. The germline CDR1 and CDR2 sequences are MNHEY and SVGAGI. V lost 6 bases to trimming and J lost 5 bases; unmatched junction nucleotides: 5. The length of the CDR3 is 14 residues. CDR3 nucleotide sequence: TGTGCCAGCAGCGGGGGGACAGGGAACAATGAGCAGTTCTTC. Translating it yields CASSGGTGNNEQFF.

This clone appeared once. The chain recombines TRBV10-3 with TRBJ2-5; 9 bases line up with TRBD1. Germline assignment: CDR1 ENHRY and CDR2 SYGVKD. This CDR3 region has 13 residues. V was clipped by 9 bases and J by 5 bases; unmatched bases: 7. CDR3 in amino acids: CAIRTGAGETQYF. The CDR3 coding sequence is TGTGCCATACGGACAGGGGCAGGTGAGACCCAGTACTTC.

The J gene is TRBJ1-2, the V gene TRBV7-2; perhaps TRBD1 as D (5 bases). Germline CDR1 SGHTA, CDR2 FQGNSA. This CDR3 has 12 amino acids. Trimming took off 2 bases at V and 9 bases at J, with 10 bases between the two ends. CDR3 region: CASSLQGASYTF. CDR3 DNA: TGTGCCAGCAGCTTACAAGGGGCCAGCTACACCTTC.

The chain is built from TRBV6-1 and TRBJ1-3, with TRBD1 identical over 7 bases. Germline V gives CDR1 MNHNS, CDR2 SASEGT. This CDR3 has 14 amino acids. V was pared by 1 base and J by 3 bases, with 0 bases of the junction left unmatched. The CDR3 DNA reads as TGTGCCAGCAGTGAAGGGACAGGTGGAAACACCATATATTTT. Translation gives CASSEGTGGNTIYF.

The chain joins TRBV6-5 to TRBJ1-4, with 8 bases matching TRBD1. CDR3 length equals 15 residues. V dropped 4 bases and J dropped 5; count of bases not matched to a gene: 6. Germline loops: CDR1 MNHEY, CDR2 SVGAGI. DNA of the CDR3: TGTGCCAGCAGTTCCACAGGGGGGACCAATGAAAAACTGTTTTTT. This gives the protein CASSSTGGTNEKLFF.

The chain carries TRBV19 and TRBJ2-3; D gene ambiguous. This CDR3 contains 13 residues. Trimming took 3 bases from V and 3 from J, leaving 7 bases between them. In germline, CDR1 is LNHDA, CDR2 SQIVND (reference sequence). For the CDR3, the DNA is TGTGCCAGTAGTATTTCAGGTACAGATACGCAGTATTTT. Its protein is CASSISGTDTQYF.

The CDR3 sequence: CASIPGTGPDQPQHF. Written as DNA, the CDR3 is TGTGCCAGTATCCCCGGGACAGGACCCGATCAGCCCCAGCATTTT. The chain carries TRBV19 and TRBJ1-5; the match to TRBD1 covers 8 bases. The ends lost 7 bases at V and 5 bases at J; junction bases unmatched: 10. Germline V lookup: CDR1 LNHDA, CDR2 SQIVND (reference sequence). This CDR3 has 15 amino acids.

The chain couples TRBV2 to TRBJ1-1; D call uncertain. The V and J ends lost 1 base and 4 bases respectively, with 7 bases between them. Germline-derived CDR1 and CDR2 are SNHLY and FYNNEI. This CDR3 contains 13 residues. CDR3 loop: CASSEERSTEAFF. For the CDR3, the DNA is TGTGCCAGCAGTGAAGAGAGAAGCACTGAAGCTTTCTTT.

The sample holds one count of this clone. J is TRBJ1-3 and V is TRBV9, with 9 bases that match TRBD1. The V and J ends lost 3 bases and 4 bases, in that order; junction bases with no gene match: 8. This CDR3 contains 16 residues. The germline gives CDR1 SGDLS, CDR2 YYNGEE. The CDR3, as DNA: TGTGCCAGCAGCGCCCGACCACAGGGGGCAGGAAACACCATATATTTT. Translated, it gives CASSARPQGAGNTIYF.

A single count supports this clone. This chain links TRBV12-5 with TRBJ2-7; D might be TRBD1 (5 bases). The CDR3 runs to 14 residues. Germline loops: CDR1 LGHNT, CDR2 FRNRAP. The ends were cut back, 2 bases at V and 9 bases at J, with 17 bases in the middle. DNA of the CDR3: TGTGCTAGTGGTTTGAGCAGGGTGGCTGTGGGGCAGTACTTC. This codes for CASGLSRVAVGQYF.

The J gene is TRBJ2-3, the V gene TRBV15, with TRBD1 as a possible D gene (6 bases). Trimming removed 3 bases at V and 2 bases at J, with 15 bases between. The CDR3 is 16 amino acids. The V gene's germline CDR1 is LNHNV and CDR2 YYDKDF (reference sequence). Here the CDR3 DNA reads TGTGCCACCAGCAGGCAGGGACAACTACTCACAGATACGCAGTATTTT. Its translation: CATSRQGQLLTDTQYF.

The V call is TRBV7-9, the J call TRBJ1-2; 7 nucleotides match TRBD1. Germline values: CDR1 SEHNR, CDR2 FQNEAQ (reference sequence). V trimming: 3 bases; J trimming: 4 bases; junction bases outside the gene matches: 5. The CDR3 consists of 14 residues. This CDR3 reads CASSLSRDSYGYTF. CDR3 sequence (DNA): TGTGCCAGCAGCTTGTCCCGGGACAGCTATGGCTACACCTTC.

This clone was observed a few times. The CDR3 loop is CAISETGLAVYDEQFF. CDR3 DNA: TGTGCCATCAGTGAGACGGGACTGGCCGTTTACGATGAGCAGTTCTTC. This chain joins TRBV10-3 and TRBJ2-1; D is perhaps TRBD2 (6 bases). The V and J ends lost 2 bases and 8 bases respectively, with 19 bases between them. CDR3 size: 16 residues. Germline V gives CDR1 ENHRY, CDR2 SYGVKD.

This chain uses TRBV5-4 with TRBJ2-1; maybe TRBD1 (6 bases). This CDR3 region has 16 residues. Germline values: CDR1 SGHNT, CDR2 YYREEE (reference sequence). The V and J ends lost 2 bases and 2 bases respectively, with 14 bases between them. CDR3 bases: TGTGCCAGCAGCTTACAGGGTTTTCTTACCTACAATGAGCAGTTCTTC. Amino acids: CASSLQGFLTYNEQFF.

In this sample, this clone turned up a few times. The chain couples TRBV5-4 to TRBJ2-7, with a weak D call TRBD2 (7 bases). CDR1 is SGHNT and CDR2 is YYREEE in the germline V gene (reference sequence). The V end lost 6 bases, the J end lost 3 bases, and 16 bases lay between the germline ends. This CDR3 is built from 14 residues. The CDR3 here is CASTRFGGLYEQYF. CDR3 coding DNA: TGTGCCAGCACCCGCTTCGGGGGGCTCTACGAGCAGTACTTC.

The chain's CDR3 is CASSVETGGTEAFF. Written as DNA, the CDR3 is TGTGCCAGCAGCGTAGAGACAGGGGGCACTGAAGCTTTCTTT. J is TRBJ1-1 and V is TRBV9; TRBD1 agrees at 9 bases. The trim removed 0 bases at V and 4 bases at J, leaving 1 base unmatched. The CDR3 totals 14 residues. Germline-derived CDR1 and CDR2 are SGDLS and YYNGEE.

The chain uses TRBV6-6 and TRBJ2-7; D call uncertain. Germline V CDR1 and CDR2: MNHNY, SVGAGI (reference sequence). The V end lost 5 bases, the J end lost 1 base, and 15 bases lay between the germline ends. CDR3 length: 15 amino acids. The CDR3 DNA reads TGTGCCAGCAGTAACCACGTTACAGATTCCTACGAGCAGTACTTC. Its translation is CASSNHVTDSYEQYF.